The 8 T cell receptor beta chains below were found in one sample sequenced in a study of cytomegalovirus exposure and HLA in healthy donors. With 60 Vbeta and 13 Jbeta primers, the PCR was carried out. TCRdb's copy holds only in-frame clones and misses some; the assay was immunoSEQ multiplex PCR. The sample holds tens of thousands of clones. The specimen was PBMCs. These receptors were taken from a woman between 18 and 30 years old in good health and CMV-seronegative.

The chain joins TRBV19 to TRBJ1-2; 10 nucleotides line up with TRBD1. The germline gives CDR1 LNHDA, CDR2 SQIVND (reference sequence). CDR3 length: 15 residues. Trimming cost V 4 bases and J 3 bases; bases outside gene matches: 5. The DNA of the CDR3 is TGTGCCAGTAGTAGGGGGGGGACAGGGGACTATGGCTACACCTTC. It yields the protein CASSRGGTGDYGYTF. Full variable domain (rest looked up from reference TRBV19 and TRBJ1-2): DGGITQSPKYLFRKEGQNVTLSCEQNLNHDAMYWYRQDPGQGLRLIYYSQIVNDFQKGDIAEGYSVSREKKESFPLTVTSAQKNPTAFYLCASSRGGTGDYGYTFGSGTRLTVV.

V usage is TRBV18 and J usage is TRBJ1-1; TRBD1 might be the D (6 bases). CDR1 and CDR2 from the germline V gene are KGHSH and LQKENI. The V and J ends lost 4 bases and 8 bases respectively, with 17 bases between them. The CDR3 has 14 amino acids. The CDR3 nucleotides read TGTGCCAGCTCACAACTAAAGGACAGTCCGGAAGCTTTCTTT. The encoded protein is CASSQLKDSPEAFF.

The chain uses TRBV7-3 and TRBJ1-2; 8 bases are a match to TRBD1. The germline V gene has CDR1 SGHTA and CDR2 FQGTGA. The CDR3 sequence is 13 residues long. V lost 7 bases to trimming and J lost 4 bases; unmatched junction nucleotides: 5. CDR3 amino acids: CASTGGQAYGYTF. CDR3 DNA: TGTGCCAGCACCGGGGGACAGGCCTATGGCTACACCTTC.

The gene calls are TRBV5-1 and TRBJ1-4; TRBD1 is a possible D gene (5 bases). There are 17 residues in the CDR3. Germline loops: CDR1 SGHRS, CDR2 YFSETQ. The V and J ends lost 6 bases and 0 bases respectively, with 18 bases between them. The CDR3: CASNPGEGTATNEKLFF. The DNA for the CDR3 is TGCGCCAGCAACCCGGGGGAGGGGACTGCAACTAATGAAAAACTGTTTTTT.

The chain recombines TRBV6-1 with TRBJ2-5; D is perhaps TRBD1 (5 bases). Germline V lookup: CDR1 MNHNS, CDR2 SASEGT. The CDR3 contains 12 residues. Deletions cut 9 bases from V and 2 bases from J, with 10 bases between. This CDR3 is CASGHTQETQYF. CDR3 coding DNA: TGTGCCAGTGGACATACACAAGAGACCCAGTACTTC.

The CDR3 sequence is CASSEPGLAGIQETQYF. The CDR3, as DNA: TGTGCCAGCAGTGAACCAGGACTAGCGGGCATACAAGAGACCCAGTACTTC. The chain is built from TRBV25-1 and TRBJ2-5, with 11 nucleotides matching TRBD2. The germline V gene has CDR1 MGHDK and CDR2 SYGVNS. CDR3 length equals 17 residues. J was trimmed by 2 bases and V by 2 bases; bases with no gene match: 7. Filled out from reference TRBV25-1 and TRBJ2-5, the complete variable domain reads EADIYQTPRYLVIGTGKKITLECSQTMGHDKMYWYQQDPGMELHLIHYSYGVNSTEKGDLSSESTVSRIRTEHFPLTLESARPSHTSQYLCASSEPGLAGIQETQYFGPGTRLLVL.

V and J are TRBV25-1 and TRBJ2-1; D is possibly TRBD1 (6 bases). V lost 1 base, J lost 0 bases, and 10 bases lay in between. The germline CDR1 and CDR2 sequences are MGHDK and SYGVNS. The CDR3 covers 16 residues. CDR3 sequence (DNA): TGTGCCAGCAGTGAATTAGACAGGAGCTCCTACAATGAGCAGTTCTTC. This translates into CASSELDRSSYNEQFF.

The chain links TRBV9 to TRBJ2-3, with 9 bases fitting TRBD2. The CDR3 spans 16 residues. V lost 0 bases, J lost 5 bases, and 7 bases stayed unmatched. CDR1 and CDR2 from the germline V gene are SGDLS and YYNGEE. CDR3 residues: CASSVDAGGPIDTQYF. The CDR3, as DNA: TGTGCCAGCAGCGTAGACGCGGGGGGGCCGATAGATACGCAGTATTTT.